This is a list of T cell receptor beta chains from one sample in a study of cytomegalovirus exposure and HLA in healthy donors. Data came from immunoSEQ multiplex PCR; TCRdb stores just in-frame clones and leaves some out. This table holds around 190,000 clones, around 83% found once. Sequenced: PBMCs. These receptors all come from a man in his forties or fifties in good health and CMV-seropositive. The CDR3 runs from the conserved cysteine through the conserved F or W. A D gene is named only where the DNA matches it firmly. Rows may omit the clone size; those that give it use once, few, many or a size class.

16	TRBV12-2	NA	NA	TRBJ2-1	TGTGCAAGTCGCTTAAGCGACTTAACACCCCTTAATGAGCAGTTCTTC	CASRLSDLTPLNEQFF
13	TRBV7-2	NA	NA	TRBJ2-5	TGTGCCAGCAGCTCCGGGCCTAGCCAGGAGCAGTACTTC	CASSSGPSQEQYF
14	TRBV7-6	NA	NA	TRBJ1-5	TGTGCCAGCAACCCAGCAGCGGGCAATCAGCCCCAGCATTTT	CASNPAAGNQPQHF
15	TRBV28	TRBD1	few	TRBJ2-7	TGTGCCAGCAGTTTTCGGGACAGGGGGTCCTACGAGCAGTACTTC	CASSFRDRGSYEQYF
14	TRBV6-6	NA	NA	TRBJ1-2	TGTGCCAGCAGTTACAGCCGCACTAACTATGGCTACACCTTC	CASSYSRTNYGYTF
16	TRBV2	NA	NA	TRBJ2-7	TGTGCCAGCAGTGAATTTAAGGGGACACAAGCCTACGAGCAGTACTTC	CASSEFKGTQAYEQYF
16	TRBV7-9	TRBD1	few	TRBJ2-2	TGTGCCAGCAGCTTGAGGACAGGGGTGGACACCGGGGAGCTGTTTTTT	CASSLRTGVDTGELFF
15	TRBV6-5	TRBD1	once	TRBJ2-7	TGTGCCAGCAGCCCTAATCAGGGGGTGACCTACGAGCAGTACTTC	CASSPNQGVTYEQYF
15	TRBV6-6	TRBD1	NA	TRBJ1-5	TGTGCCAGCAGGGATCGGGACAGGGGCCATCAGCCCCAGCATTTT	CASRDRDRGHQPQHF
15	TRBV5-4	NA	NA	TRBJ2-1	TGTGCCAGCAGCTTAGTAGCTGAGTCCTACAATGAGCAGTTCTTC	CASSLVAESYNEQFF
14	TRBV28	NA	NA	TRBJ2-7	TGTGCCAGCGGTAGACAGCTCATCCCCTACGAGCAGTACTTC	CASGRQLIPYEQYF
11	TRBV29-1	NA	few	TRBJ1-3	TGCAGCGTTGGGCTTGGAAACACCATATATTTT	CSVGLGNTIYF
17	TRBV7-9	NA	NA	TRBJ1-4	TGTTCCAGCAGCCGAGGGTCCCTCAGATCGACTAATGAAAAACTGTTTTTT	CSSSRGSLRSTNEKLFF
17	TRBV19	NA	NA	TRBJ1-1	TGTGCCAGTAGTAGGCCCCCTCGACTAACCGGGAACACTGAAGCTTTCTTT	CASSRPPRLTGNTEAFF